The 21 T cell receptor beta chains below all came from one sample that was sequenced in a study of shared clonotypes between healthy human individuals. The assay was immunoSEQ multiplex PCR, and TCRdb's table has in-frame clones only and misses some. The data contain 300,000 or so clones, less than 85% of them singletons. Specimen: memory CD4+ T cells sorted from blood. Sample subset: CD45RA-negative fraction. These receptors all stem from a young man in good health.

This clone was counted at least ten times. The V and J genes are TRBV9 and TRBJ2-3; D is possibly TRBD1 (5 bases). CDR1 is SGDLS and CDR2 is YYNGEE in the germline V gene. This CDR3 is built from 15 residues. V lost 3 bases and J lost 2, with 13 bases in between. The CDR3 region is CASSAARQFTDTQYF. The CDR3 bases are TGTGCCAGCAGCGCAGCGAGACAGTTCACAGATACGCAGTATTTT.

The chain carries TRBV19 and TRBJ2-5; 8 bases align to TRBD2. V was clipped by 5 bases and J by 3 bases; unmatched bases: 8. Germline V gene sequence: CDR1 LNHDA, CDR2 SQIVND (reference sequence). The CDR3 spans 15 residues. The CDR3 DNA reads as TGTGCCAGTAGTCAAGCTCAAGCGGGAGAAGAGACCCAGTACTTC. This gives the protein CASSQAQAGEETQYF.

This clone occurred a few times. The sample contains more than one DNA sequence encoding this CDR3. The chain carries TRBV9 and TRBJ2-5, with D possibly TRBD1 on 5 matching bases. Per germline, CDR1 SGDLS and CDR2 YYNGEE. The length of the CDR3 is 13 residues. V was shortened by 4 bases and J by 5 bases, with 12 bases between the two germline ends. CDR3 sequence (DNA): TGTGCCAGCAGCCCCCAGGGTTTCGAGACCCAGTACTTC. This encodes CASSPQGFETQYF.

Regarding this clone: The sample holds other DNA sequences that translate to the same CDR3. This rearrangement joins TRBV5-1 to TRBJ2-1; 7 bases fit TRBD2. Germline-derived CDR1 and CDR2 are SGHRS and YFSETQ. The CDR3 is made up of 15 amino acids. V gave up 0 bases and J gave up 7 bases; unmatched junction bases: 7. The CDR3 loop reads CASSLAGLGRNEQFF. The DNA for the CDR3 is TGCGCCAGCAGCTTGGCAGGACTAGGACGGAATGAGCAGTTCTTC.

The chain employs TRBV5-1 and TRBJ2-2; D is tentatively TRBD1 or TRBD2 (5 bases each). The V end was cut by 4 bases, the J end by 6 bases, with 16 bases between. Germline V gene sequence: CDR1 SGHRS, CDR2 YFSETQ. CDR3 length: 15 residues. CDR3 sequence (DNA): TGCGCCAGCAGCGTGCCGACGGGGACGTCCGGGGAGCTGTTTTTT. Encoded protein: CASSVPTGTSGELFF.

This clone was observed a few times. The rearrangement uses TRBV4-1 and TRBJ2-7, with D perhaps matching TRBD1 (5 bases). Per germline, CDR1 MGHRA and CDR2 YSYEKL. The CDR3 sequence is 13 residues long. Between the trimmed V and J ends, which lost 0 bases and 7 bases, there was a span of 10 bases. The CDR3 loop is CASSQEQGWEQYF. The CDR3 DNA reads TGCGCCAGCAGCCAAGAGCAGGGATGGGAGCAGTACTTC.

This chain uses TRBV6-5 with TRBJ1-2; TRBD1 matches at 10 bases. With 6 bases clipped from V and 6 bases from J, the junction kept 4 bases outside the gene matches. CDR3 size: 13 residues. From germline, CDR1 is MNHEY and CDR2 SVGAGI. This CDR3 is CASRGQGRNGYTF. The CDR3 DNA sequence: TGTGCCAGCAGGGGACAGGGGAGGAATGGCTACACCTTC.

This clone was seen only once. The CDR3 region is CASSPGGWAFF. The CDR3 DNA reads TGTGCCAGCAGCCCAGGAGGGTGGGCTTTCTTT. This chain connects TRBV14 to TRBJ1-1; D ambiguous. V lost 4 bases to trimming and J lost 11 bases, with 11 bases between them. CDR3 length: 11 amino acids. The germline V gene encodes CDR1 SGHDN and CDR2 FVKESK.

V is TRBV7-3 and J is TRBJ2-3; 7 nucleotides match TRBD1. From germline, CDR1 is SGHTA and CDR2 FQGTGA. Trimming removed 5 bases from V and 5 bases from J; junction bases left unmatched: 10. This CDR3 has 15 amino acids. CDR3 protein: CASSPQGTVLDTQYF. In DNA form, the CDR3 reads TGTGCCAGCAGCCCGCAAGGGACAGTACTAGATACGCAGTATTTT.

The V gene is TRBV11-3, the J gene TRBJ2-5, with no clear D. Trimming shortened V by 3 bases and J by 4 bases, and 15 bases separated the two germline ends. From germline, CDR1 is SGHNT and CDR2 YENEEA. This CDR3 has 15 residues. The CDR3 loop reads CASSLGSETRETQYF. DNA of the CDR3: TGTGCCAGCAGCTTGGGCTCCGAGACAAGAGAGACCCAGTACTTC.

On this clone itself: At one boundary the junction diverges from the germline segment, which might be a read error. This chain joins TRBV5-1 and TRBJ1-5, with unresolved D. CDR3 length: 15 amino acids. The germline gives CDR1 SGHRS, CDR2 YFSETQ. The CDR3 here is CASSSSVMGNQPQHF. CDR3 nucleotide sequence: TGTGCCAGCAGCTCGAGCGTTATGGGCAATCAGCCCCAGCATTTT.

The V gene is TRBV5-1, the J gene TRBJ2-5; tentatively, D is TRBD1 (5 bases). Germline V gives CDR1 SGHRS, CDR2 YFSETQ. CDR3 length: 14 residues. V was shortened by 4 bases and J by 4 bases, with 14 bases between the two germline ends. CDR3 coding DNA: TGCGCCAGCAGCAGGGGTGGCGGCGGAGAGACCCAGTACTTC. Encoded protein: CASSRGGGGETQYF.

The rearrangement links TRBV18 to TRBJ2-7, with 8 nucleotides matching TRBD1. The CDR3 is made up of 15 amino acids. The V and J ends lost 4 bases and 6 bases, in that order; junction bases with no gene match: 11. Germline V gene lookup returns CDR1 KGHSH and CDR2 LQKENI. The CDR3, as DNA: TGTGCCAGCTCACTGGGACAGGCGACCTCCACCGAGCAGTACTTC. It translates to CASSLGQATSTEQYF.

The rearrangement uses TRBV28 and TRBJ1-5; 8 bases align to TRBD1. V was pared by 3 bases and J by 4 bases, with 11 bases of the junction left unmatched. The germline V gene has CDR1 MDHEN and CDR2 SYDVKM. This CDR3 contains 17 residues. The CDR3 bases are TGTGCCAGCAGTTTTCGACAGGGGCAGTGGGTGAATCAGCCCCAGCATTTT. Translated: CASSFRQGQWVNQPQHF.

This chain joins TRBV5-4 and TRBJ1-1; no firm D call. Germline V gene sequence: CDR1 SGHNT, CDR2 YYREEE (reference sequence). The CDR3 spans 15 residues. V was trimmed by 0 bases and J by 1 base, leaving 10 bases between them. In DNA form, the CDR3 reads TGTGCCAGCAGCTTGGACGGGCTCTCGAACACTGAAGCTTTCTTT. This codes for CASSLDGLSNTEAFF.

This CDR3 reads CASGGTGGSNEQFF. CDR3 DNA sequence: TGTGCCAGCGGGGGGACAGGGGGGAGTAATGAGCAGTTCTTC. The chain employs TRBV2 and TRBJ2-1, with 11 bases fitting TRBD1. The length of the CDR3 is 14 residues. Germline CDR1 is SNHLY and CDR2 is FYNNEI. V dropped 8 bases and J dropped 7; count of bases not matched to a gene: 7.

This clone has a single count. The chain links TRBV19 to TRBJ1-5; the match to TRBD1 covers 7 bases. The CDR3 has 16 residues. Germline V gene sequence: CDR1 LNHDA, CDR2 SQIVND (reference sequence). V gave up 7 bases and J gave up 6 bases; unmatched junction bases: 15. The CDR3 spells CASTSLSDRARQPQHF. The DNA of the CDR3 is TGTGCCAGTACTTCACTCTCCGACAGGGCTCGTCAGCCCCAGCATTTT. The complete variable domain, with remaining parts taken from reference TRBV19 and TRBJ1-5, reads DGGITQSPKYLFRKEGQNVTLSCEQNLNHDAMYWYRQDPGQGLRLIYYSQIVNDFQKGDIAEGYSVSREKKESFPLTVTSAQKNPTAFYLCASTSLSDRARQPQHFGDGTRLSIL.

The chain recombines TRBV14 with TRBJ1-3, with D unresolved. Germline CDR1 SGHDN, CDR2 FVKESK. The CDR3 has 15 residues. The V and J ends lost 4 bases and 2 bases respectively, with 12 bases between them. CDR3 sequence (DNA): TGTGCCAGCAGCCCGAGGACGGCCGCTGGAAACACCATATATTTT. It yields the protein CASSPRTAAGNTIYF.

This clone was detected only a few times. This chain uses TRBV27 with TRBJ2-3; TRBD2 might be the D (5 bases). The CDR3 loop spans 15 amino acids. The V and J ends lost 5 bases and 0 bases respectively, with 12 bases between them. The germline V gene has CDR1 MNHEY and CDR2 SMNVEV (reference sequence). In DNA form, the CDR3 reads TGTGCCAGCAGTCCCAGACGGGGTAGCACAGATACGCAGTATTTT. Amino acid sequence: CASSPRRGSTDTQYF.

CDR3 residues: CASSFTTGRTNEKLFF. Written as DNA, the CDR3 is TGTGCCAGCAGTTTTACCACAGGGAGAACTAATGAAAAACTGTTTTTT. The J gene is TRBJ1-4, the V gene TRBV7-9; perhaps TRBD1 as D (6 bases). The CDR3 runs 16 residues. Germline V lookup: CDR1 SEHNR, CDR2 FQNEAQ (reference sequence). V was cut by 6 bases and J by 1 base, with 15 bases left in between.

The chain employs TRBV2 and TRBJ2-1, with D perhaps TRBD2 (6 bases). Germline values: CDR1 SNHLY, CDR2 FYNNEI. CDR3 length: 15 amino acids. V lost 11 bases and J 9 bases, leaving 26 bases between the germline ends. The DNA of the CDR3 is TGTGCCGGATTCCCCCCCAGTCGGCGGGATGGTGAGCAGTTCTTC. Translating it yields CAGFPPSRRDGEQFF.